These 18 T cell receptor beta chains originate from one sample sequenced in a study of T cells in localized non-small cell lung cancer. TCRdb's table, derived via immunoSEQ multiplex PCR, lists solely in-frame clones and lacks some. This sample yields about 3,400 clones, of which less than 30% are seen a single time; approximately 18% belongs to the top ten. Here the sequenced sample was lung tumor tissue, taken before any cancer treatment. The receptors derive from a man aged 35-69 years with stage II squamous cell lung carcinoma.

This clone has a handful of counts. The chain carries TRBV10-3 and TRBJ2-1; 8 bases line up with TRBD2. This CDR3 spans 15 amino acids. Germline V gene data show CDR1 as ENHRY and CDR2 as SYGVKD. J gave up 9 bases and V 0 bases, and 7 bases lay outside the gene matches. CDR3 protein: CAISESSGGGSEQFF. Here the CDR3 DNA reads TGTGCCATCAGTGAGTCCAGCGGGGGTGGTAGTGAGCAGTTCTTC.

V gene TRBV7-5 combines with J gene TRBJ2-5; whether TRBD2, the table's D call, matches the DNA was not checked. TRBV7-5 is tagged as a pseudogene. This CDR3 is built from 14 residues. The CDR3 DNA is TGTGCCAGCAGCCAAAACGGGGAGTTGGAGACCCAGTACTTC. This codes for CASSQNGELETQYF.

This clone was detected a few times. CDR3 nucleotides: TGTGCCAGCAGCTGGGGACGGGGTGGGCACTATGGCTACACCTTC. Its protein is CASSWGRGGHYGYTF. This chain links TRBV11-1 with TRBJ1-2; the D gene is possibly TRBD1 (5 bases). Germline CDR1 reads SGHAT; CDR2 reads FQDESV (reference sequence). V dropped 4 bases and J dropped 3 bases, with 15 bases sitting between them. This CDR3 comprises 15 residues.

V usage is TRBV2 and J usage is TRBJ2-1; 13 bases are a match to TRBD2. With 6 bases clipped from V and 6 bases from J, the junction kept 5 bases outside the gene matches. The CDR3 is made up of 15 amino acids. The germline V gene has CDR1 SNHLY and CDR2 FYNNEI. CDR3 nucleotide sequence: TGTGCCAGCAGAAGGACTAGCGGGAGTGGCAATGAGCAGTTCTTC. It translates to CASRRTSGSGNEQFF. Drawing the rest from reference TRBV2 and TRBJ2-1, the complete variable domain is EPEVTQTPSHQVTQMGQEVILRCVPISNHLYFYWYRQILGQKVEFLVSFYNNEISEKSEIFDDQFSVERPDGSNFTLKIRSTKLEDSAMYFCASRRTSGSGNEQFFGPGTRLTVL.

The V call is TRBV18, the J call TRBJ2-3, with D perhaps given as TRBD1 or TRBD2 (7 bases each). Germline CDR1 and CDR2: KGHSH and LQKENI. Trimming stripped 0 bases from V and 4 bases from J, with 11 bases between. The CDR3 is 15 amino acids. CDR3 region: CASSPPGGTADTQYF. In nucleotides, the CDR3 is TGTGCCAGCTCACCACCGGGGGGGACAGCAGATACGCAGTATTTT. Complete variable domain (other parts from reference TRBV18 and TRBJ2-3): NAGVMQNPRHLVRRRGQEARLRCSPMKGHSHVYWYRQLPEEGLKFMVYLQKENIIDESGMPKERFSAEFPKEGPSILRIQQVVRGDSAAYFCASSPPGGTADTQYFGPGTRLTVL.

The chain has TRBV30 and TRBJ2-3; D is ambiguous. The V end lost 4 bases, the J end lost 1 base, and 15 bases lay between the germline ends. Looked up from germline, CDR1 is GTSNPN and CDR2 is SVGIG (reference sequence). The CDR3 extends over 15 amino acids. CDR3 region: CAWNPPGGGTDTQYF. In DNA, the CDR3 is TGTGCCTGGAACCCCCCCGGTGGGGGCACAGATACGCAGTATTTT.

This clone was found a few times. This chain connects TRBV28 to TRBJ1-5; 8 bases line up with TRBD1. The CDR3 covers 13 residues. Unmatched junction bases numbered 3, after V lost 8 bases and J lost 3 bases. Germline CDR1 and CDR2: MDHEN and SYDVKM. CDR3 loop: CASSDRVNQPQHF. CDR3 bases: TGTGCCAGCTCGGACAGGGTCAATCAGCCCCAGCATTTT.

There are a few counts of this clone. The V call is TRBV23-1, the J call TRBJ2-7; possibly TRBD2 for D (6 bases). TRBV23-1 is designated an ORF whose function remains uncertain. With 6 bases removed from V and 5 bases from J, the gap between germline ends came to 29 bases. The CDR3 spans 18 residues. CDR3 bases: TGCGCCAGCAGCCAAGAGCGGGTACATAGCGGTGAAGTCAACGAGCAGTACTTC. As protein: CASSQERVHSGEVNEQYF.

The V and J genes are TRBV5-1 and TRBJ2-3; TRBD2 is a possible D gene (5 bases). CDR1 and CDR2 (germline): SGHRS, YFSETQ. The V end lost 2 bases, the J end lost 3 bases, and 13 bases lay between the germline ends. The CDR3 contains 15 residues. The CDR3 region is CASSFQEAYTDTQYF. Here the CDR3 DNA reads TGCGCCAGCAGCTTCCAGGAGGCGTATACAGATACGCAGTATTTT.

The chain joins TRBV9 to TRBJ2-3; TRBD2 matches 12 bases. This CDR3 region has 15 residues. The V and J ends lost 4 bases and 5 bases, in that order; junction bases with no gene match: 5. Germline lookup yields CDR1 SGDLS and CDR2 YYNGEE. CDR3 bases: TGTGCCAGCAGCACCCGGACTAGCGGGATAGATACGCAGTATTTT. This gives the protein CASSTRTSGIDTQYF.

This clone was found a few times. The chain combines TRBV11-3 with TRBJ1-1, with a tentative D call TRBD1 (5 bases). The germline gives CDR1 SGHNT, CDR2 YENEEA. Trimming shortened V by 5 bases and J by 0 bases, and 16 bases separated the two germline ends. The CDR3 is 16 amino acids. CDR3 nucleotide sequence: TGTGCCAGCAGCCTGGGGGGTGAGGAGTTGAACACTGAAGCTTTCTTT. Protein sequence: CASSLGGEELNTEAFF.

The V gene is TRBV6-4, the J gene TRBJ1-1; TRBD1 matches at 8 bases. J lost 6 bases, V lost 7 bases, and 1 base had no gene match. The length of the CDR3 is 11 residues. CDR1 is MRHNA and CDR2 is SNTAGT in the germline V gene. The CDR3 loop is CASTGGPEAFF. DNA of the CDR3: TGTGCCAGCACAGGGGGCCCTGAAGCTTTCTTT.

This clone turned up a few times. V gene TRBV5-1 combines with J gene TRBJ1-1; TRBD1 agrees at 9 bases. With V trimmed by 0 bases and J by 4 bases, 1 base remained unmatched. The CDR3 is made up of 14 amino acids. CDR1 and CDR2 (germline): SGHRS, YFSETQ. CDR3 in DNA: TGCGCCAGCAGCTTGGGACAGGGGGGCACTGAAGCTTTCTTT. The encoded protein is CASSLGQGGTEAFF.

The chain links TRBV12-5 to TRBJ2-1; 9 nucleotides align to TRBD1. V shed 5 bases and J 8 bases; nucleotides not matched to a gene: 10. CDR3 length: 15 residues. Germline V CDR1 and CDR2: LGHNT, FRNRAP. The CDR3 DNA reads TGTGCTAGTGGTCCCGCTGGACAGGGGTGGGATGAGCAGTTCTTC. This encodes CASGPAGQGWDEQFF.

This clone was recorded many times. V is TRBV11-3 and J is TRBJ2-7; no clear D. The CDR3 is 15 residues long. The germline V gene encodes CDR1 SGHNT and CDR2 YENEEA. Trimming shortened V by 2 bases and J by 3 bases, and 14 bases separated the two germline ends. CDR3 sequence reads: CASSLTVGLGYEQYF. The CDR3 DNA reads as TGTGCCAGCAGCTTAACGGTGGGATTAGGCTACGAGCAGTACTTC.

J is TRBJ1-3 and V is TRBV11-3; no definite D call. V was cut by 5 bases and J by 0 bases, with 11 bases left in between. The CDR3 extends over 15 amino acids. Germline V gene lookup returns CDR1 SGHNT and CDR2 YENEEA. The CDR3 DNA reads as TGTGCCAGCAGCCTCGAGGGAAACTCTGGAAACACCATATATTTT. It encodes CASSLEGNSGNTIYF.

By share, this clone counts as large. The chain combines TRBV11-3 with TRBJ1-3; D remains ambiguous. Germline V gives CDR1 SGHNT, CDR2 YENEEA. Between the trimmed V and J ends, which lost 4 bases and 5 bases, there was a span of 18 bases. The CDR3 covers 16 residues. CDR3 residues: CASSSLTAQARNTIYF. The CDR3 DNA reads TGTGCCAGCAGCTCCCTTACTGCCCAGGCTCGAAACACCATATATTTT.

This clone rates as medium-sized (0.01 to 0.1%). The CDR3 DNA follows: TGTGCCATCCGCTGGGGGGCAGCTACGGCGGGCTACACCTTC. Protein: CAIRWGAATAGYTF. The rearrangement joins TRBV6-8 to TRBJ1-2, with TRBD1 as a possible D gene (6 bases). V dropped 10 bases and J dropped 8 bases, with 23 bases sitting between them. Germline CDR1 and CDR2: MNHGY and SAAAGT. This CDR3 region has 14 residues.